The count of the clone carrying this T cell receptor beta chain is one. The data stem from a study of shared clonotypes between healthy human individuals. V was shortened by 5 bases and J by 1 base, with 15 bases between the two germline ends. The CDR3 length is 15 residues. Germline V gene lookup returns CDR1 MGHRA and CDR2 YSYEKL. TCRdb's table, derived via immunoSEQ multiplex PCR, lists solely in-frame clones and lacks some. The sample has 2 million to 2.5 million clones, 93% seen once; the top ten hold about 0.41%. Sequencing used naive CD4+ T cells from PBMCs. Noted subset: CD45RA+ positively selected. This TCR came from a young man in good health. Some clones in this sample may be carry-over from other donors' samples. J is TRBJ2-7 and V is TRBV4-1, with D unclear. CDR3 coding DNA: TGCGCCAGCAGCTTGAACACGGTGAGGTCCTACGAGCAGTACTTC. It specifies CASSLNTVRSYEQYF.